The subject of this entry is one TCR beta chain. Its antigen is currently unknown. The source of the sample is a study of a mutant IDH1 vaccine in newly diagnosed glioma. Study-wide background: Vaccines were begun 4-6 weeks after radiotherapy alone, or with temozolomide cycles. Sex among treated patients split about 62% male, around 40% female; mean age was approximately 40 years. Former treatment meant radiotherapy, temozolomide, or both; the majority had gotten both.

The CDR3 runs 16 residues. The germline gives CDR1 SGHTA, CDR2 FQGNSA. V lost 0 bases, J lost 0 bases, and 0 bases stayed unmatched. As for time point: week 35, safety follow-up. A single vaccine dose contained 300 ug of mutant IDH1 20-mer peptide, and topical imiquimod was used with it. Astrocytomas found in donors were new, WHO grade 3 or 4, IDH1-mutant and ATRX-lost. Repertoires were generated with immunoSEQ multiplex PCR, while TCRdb's copy carries only in-frame clones and drops some. The sample holds about 32,000 clones, roughly 80% seen once. This TCR came from a woman between 18 and 29 years old with glioma. The source material was PBMCs, sampled from a glioma patient whose treatment included an IDH1 peptide vaccine. The genes are TRBV7-2 and TRBJ2-3; 10 nucleotides line up with TRBD2. CDR3 in amino acids: CASSLATSGSTDTQYF. CDR3 DNA sequence: TGTGCCAGCAGCTTAGCGACTAGCGGGAGCACAGATACGCAGTATTTT.